The entry below gives a single TCR beta chain sequence along with its context. Its antigen is as yet unknown. The CDR3 covers 14 residues. The junction had 7 bases not matched to a gene; V was cut back by 5 bases and J by 7 bases. CDR1 MNHNY and CDR2 SVGAGI come from the germline V gene (reference sequence). Purified naive CD4+ T cells were depleted of CD25+ Tregs. TCRdb re-called the 5' RACE reads through MiXCR, storing one row per CDR3 protein. Of roughly 55,000 distinct CDR3 sequences listed, about 24% are singletons. Whole-study findings and limits: Tumor Treg TCRs overlapped most with tumor naive CD4+ cells.

Sequenced material: tumor-infiltrating naive CD4+ T cells sorted from the breast tumor. As for subset: naive CD4+ T cells, CD4+CD45RA+CD25-. The origin of this receptor is a female donor with breast cancer. The chain couples TRBV6-6 to TRBJ2-1; 8 nucleotides match TRBD2. In DNA, the CDR3 is TGTGCCAGCAGTGGGGCCGGGGGGGCGAATGAGCAGTTCTTC. Translated, it gives CASSGAGGANEQFF.